This T cell receptor (beta chain) came from a study of tumor and adjacent non-tumor tissue in lung cancer (dated by TCRdb to the late 2010s). Background for the entire study: Patients with adenocarcinoma (approximately 11), squamous cell carcinoma (2) and small cell lung cancer (1) were included in the cohort. Among the approximately 15 patients, ages ranged from about 31 to 76 years, approximately 10 were men and 5 were women, and disease was TNM stage I to III. In total, sequencing yielded approximately 130,000,000 productive TCRbeta reads, which works out to an average of approximately 4.1 million reads per sample. The study compared bulk TCRbeta repertoires from lung tumor tissue and matched distant non-tumor lung tissue of around 14 lung cancer patients. For each patient, one tumor sample and one normal lung sample were taken, giving under 35 paired specimens that underwent TCRbeta CDR3 sequencing.

The library relied on multiplex PCR. The run used an Illumina HiSeq 2500. Following protocols modified from ARM-PCR, the researchers constructed TCRbeta libraries through three rounds of nested PCR with primers (Table S4). Before sequencing, PCR products of 200-500 bp were excised from the gel and purified with the QIAquick gel extraction kit. For the original study's pipeline: Reads were cleaned with Trimmomatic, merged with FLASH into complete CDR3 sequences, and assigned to V(D)J germline segments with MiTCR. Clonal diversity was calculated as the inverse Simpson's index using VDJtools. Productive reads were defined as in-frame sequences without a premature stop codon. In TCRdb, the public reads were trimmed at Q25 with fastp and aligned with MiXCR, with productive beta chains retained. CDR3 protein duplicates are merged, each entry listing the most common genes and DNA. TCRdb, not the original authors, processed these V and J calls. Counted in this sample were approximately 90,000 distinct CDR3 sequences; around 64% of them appeared once. About 16% of the sample is in the top ten clones.

At the junction V is shortened by 2 bases and J by 0 bases; bases outside the gene matches: 7. Including cysteine and phenylalanine, the CDR3 has 17 amino acids. The sequence is cut down to CDR3 DNA, 51 bases in frame from base 1. In the germline V gene, CDR1 corresponds to MNHEY and CDR2 to SVGEGT. Here is what the overall study found, with its caveats: The top 100 clones made up a significantly larger cumulative share of the repertoire in normal lung than in tumor tissue. Peripheral blood was not sequenced, so blood TCRbeta repertoires were not examined in the lung cancer patients of the study. TCR diversity (inverse Simpson) was significantly higher in tumor than in normal lung tissue (around 460 vs 160, P = 0.0075, Mann-Whitney U test). TCR diversity was significantly higher in younger patients, and higher tumor TCR diversity was associated with shorter overall and disease-free survival. Only about 15 patients were included in the cohort, and the need for larger samples and more detailed clinical data was noted by the authors. Neither the sequencing platform nor unique molecular identifiers are mentioned in the methods.

This clonotype turned up a few times. Its specific antigen is unknown. A read error may be the cause here, since a much bigger clone is one base away. Bulk unsorted tissue served as the source for RNA extraction, and RNA quality was assessed using a NanoDrop ND-1000 and an Agilent 2100. All donors had newly diagnosed lung cancer, had not received prior chemotherapy, and were admitted for thoracic surgery in China between August and November 2014. Patients who had received previous radiotherapy or chemotherapy, or who had another concurrent cancer, were excluded from the study. Surgical tissue pieces of about 1-2.1 cm3 were preserved in RNAlater solution and stored at -80 °C until use.

This sequence originates from a man aged 60-69 years with non-small cell lung cancer. The sequenced sample was lung tumor tissue. The sequence is built from TRBV6-2 or TRBV6-3 and TRBJ2-3; 8 of the junction bases match TRBD2. The bases read TGTGCCAGCAGTTACAGGACGGGAGGGTCCAGCACAGATACGCAGTATTTT. The translation is CASSYRTGGSSTDTQYF.